These 15 T cell receptor beta chains came from one sample sequenced in a study of blood T cells in healthy people across ages. A second PCR, run for roughly 7 to 11 cycles, used a sample-barcoded 5' primer plus a J-beta primer mix. TCRdb analysed the 5' RACE reads with MiXCR anew, one entry per CDR3 protein. Among about 1.6 million distinct CDR3 sequences, approximately 32% were seen once, and the ten largest hold around 11%. The sample was blood. The source is a woman in her 30s in good health.

This clonotype was counted a few times. The chain has TRBV20-1 and TRBJ2-7; no definite D call. CDR1 is DFQATT, CDR2 SNEGSKA, per germline (reference sequence). This CDR3 has 14 residues. Trimming removed 6 bases from V and 5 bases from J, with 20 bases in between. In nucleotides, the CDR3 is TGCAGTGCGCTAGAGCGACTCGACCTCCACGAGCAGTACTTC. Amino acids: CSALERLDLHEQYF.

This clonotype was counted only a few times. The rearrangement uses TRBV7-9 and TRBJ2-7; D perhaps matches TRBD1 (6 bases). Trimming removed 0 bases at V and 11 bases at J, with 20 bases between. This CDR3 contains 15 residues. Germline V gene sequence: CDR1 SEHNR, CDR2 FQNEAQ (reference sequence). CDR3 amino acids: CASSLAFGDNSMEYF. The CDR3, as DNA: TGTGCCAGCAGCTTAGCGTTCGGGGACAATTCGATGGAGTACTTC.

This clonotype was picked up one time. The J gene is TRBJ1-1, the V gene TRBV5-1, with unresolved D. Germline V gene data show CDR1 as SGHRS and CDR2 as YFSETQ. The CDR3 extends over 14 amino acids. V was trimmed by 1 base and J by 3 bases, leaving 10 bases between them. CDR3: CASSLIGGHTEAFF. CDR3 in DNA: TGCGCCAGCAGCTTGATCGGCGGACACACTGAAGCTTTCTTT.

The gene calls are TRBV7-9 and TRBJ1-1, with 9 bases lining up with TRBD1. The CDR3 loop spans 12 amino acids. V lost 5 bases to trimming and J lost 10 bases; unmatched junction nucleotides: 5. Germline V gene lookup returns CDR1 SEHNR and CDR2 FQNEAQ (reference sequence). This CDR3 reads CASSTGGGGAFF. The DNA of the CDR3 is TGTGCCAGCAGCACAGGGGGCGGGGGAGCTTTCTTT.

The chain employs TRBV5-4 and TRBJ2-1, with 8 bases matching TRBD2. The CDR3 has 16 residues. Trimming took 1 base from V and 8 from J; bases not matched to a gene: 11. Germline V lookup: CDR1 SGHNT, CDR2 YYREEE (reference sequence). The CDR3 DNA reads TGTGCCAGCAGCTTGTCCGGGGGGGCCCGCAGACATGAGCAGTTCTTC. It specifies CASSLSGGARRHEQFF.

This chain links TRBV29-1 with TRBJ1-4, with TRBD1 identical over 9 bases. The CDR3 runs to 13 residues. Trimming at V came to 7 bases and at J to 5 bases, leaving 5 bases not matched to a gene. Germline loops: CDR1 SQVTM, CDR2 ANQGSEA. In DNA, the CDR3 is TGCAGCGCCGGGACAGGGTTAAATGAAAAACTGTTTTTT. Residues: CSAGTGLNEKLFF. Combining the CDR3 with reference TRBV29-1 and TRBJ1-4 gives the whole variable domain SAVISQKPSRDICQRGTSLTIQCQVDSQVTMMFWYRQQPGQSLTLIATANQGSEATYESGFVIDKFPISRPNLTFSTLTVSNMSPEDSSIYLCSAGTGLNEKLFFGSGTQLSVL.

The chain couples TRBV9 to TRBJ2-7; TRBD2 might be the D (5 bases). The CDR3 runs to 15 residues. V dropped 0 bases and J dropped 3 bases, with 13 bases sitting between them. The germline CDR1 and CDR2 sequences are SGDLS and YYNGEE. CDR3 loop: CASSVGQSGIYEQYF. The CDR3 DNA reads as TGTGCCAGCAGCGTAGGACAATCGGGAATCTACGAGCAGTACTTC.

The CDR3 here is CASSSKGYTDTQYF. CDR3 DNA sequence: TGTGCCAGCAGTTCGAAAGGTTACACAGATACGCAGTATTTT. V is TRBV12-3 or TRBV12-4 and J is TRBJ2-3; no firm D call. Deletions cut 4 bases from V and 2 bases from J, with 10 bases between. The length of the CDR3 is 14 residues.

V is TRBV4-1 and J is TRBJ2-7; 7 positions agree with TRBD2. This CDR3 region has 16 residues. The ends lost 1 base at V and 5 bases at J; junction bases unmatched: 11. The germline V gene encodes CDR1 MGHRA and CDR2 YSYEKL. The CDR3 nucleotides are TGCGCCAGCAGCCAAGGGATTTTGGGAGGGGTCCACGAGCAGTACTTC. It translates to CASSQGILGGVHEQYF.

The chain employs TRBV6-5 and TRBJ2-4; 8 bases agree with TRBD1. In germline, CDR1 is MNHEY, CDR2 SVGAGI. This CDR3 region has 17 residues. Germline trimming cut 0 bases from V and 2 bases from J; bases unmatched to any gene: 6. CDR3 residues: CASSYSDPGGPKNIQYF. The CDR3 DNA follows: TGTGCCAGCAGTTACTCTGACCCAGGGGGCCCCAAAAACATTCAGTACTTC.

The rearrangement links TRBV19 to TRBJ1-2; D remains unclear. CDR3 length: 13 residues. Germline V CDR1 and CDR2: LNHDA, SQIVND (reference sequence). With 5 bases removed from V and 8 bases from J, the gap between germline ends came to 15 bases. This CDR3 is CASSVSSGMGYTF. CDR3 nucleotides: TGTGCCAGTAGTGTCTCGTCCGGCATGGGCTACACCTTC.

The gene calls are TRBV28 and TRBJ2-3; D unresolved. Deletions cut 5 bases from V and 4 bases from J, with 22 bases between. Germline V gene lookup returns CDR1 MDHEN and CDR2 SYDVKM. The CDR3 covers 17 residues. CDR3 sequence: CASSDPRGVGGSDTQYF. The CDR3 bases are TGTGCCAGCAGTGACCCCCGAGGAGTAGGTGGTTCAGATACGCAGTATTTT.

Notes on this clonotype: A much more abundant neighbour one base away suggests this may be a read error. The chain carries TRBV29-1 and TRBJ2-7; 9 bases match TRBD1. The CDR3 length is 15 residues. Germline assignment: CDR1 SQVTM and CDR2 ANQGSEA. The trim removed 6 bases at V and 3 bases at J, leaving 12 bases unmatched. Written as DNA, the CDR3 is TGCAGCGTACAAGGGACAGGGCCGAGCTTCTACGAGCAGTACTTC. Protein sequence: CSVQGTGPSFYEQYF.

This clonotype was seen a handful of times. V gene TRBV3-1 combines with J gene TRBJ2-3; D is unclear. V lost 2 bases, J lost 6 bases, and 6 bases lay in between. The germline V gene encodes CDR1 LGHDT and CDR2 YNNKEL (reference sequence). This CDR3 is 12 amino acids long. The CDR3, as DNA: TGTGCCAGCAGCCAAAGGGTTGATACGCAGTATTTT. Protein sequence: CASSQRVDTQYF.

This clonotype has just a few counts. The chain recombines TRBV27 with TRBJ1-2; tentative D call: TRBD1 (5 bases). The CDR3 runs 15 residues. V lost 3 bases and J lost 6, with 17 bases in between. CDR1 is MNHEY and CDR2 is SMNVEV in the germline V gene (reference sequence). CDR3 sequence reads: CASSFGRQNPNGYTF. The CDR3 DNA sequence: TGTGCCAGCAGTTTTGGGCGACAGAATCCCAATGGCTACACCTTC.